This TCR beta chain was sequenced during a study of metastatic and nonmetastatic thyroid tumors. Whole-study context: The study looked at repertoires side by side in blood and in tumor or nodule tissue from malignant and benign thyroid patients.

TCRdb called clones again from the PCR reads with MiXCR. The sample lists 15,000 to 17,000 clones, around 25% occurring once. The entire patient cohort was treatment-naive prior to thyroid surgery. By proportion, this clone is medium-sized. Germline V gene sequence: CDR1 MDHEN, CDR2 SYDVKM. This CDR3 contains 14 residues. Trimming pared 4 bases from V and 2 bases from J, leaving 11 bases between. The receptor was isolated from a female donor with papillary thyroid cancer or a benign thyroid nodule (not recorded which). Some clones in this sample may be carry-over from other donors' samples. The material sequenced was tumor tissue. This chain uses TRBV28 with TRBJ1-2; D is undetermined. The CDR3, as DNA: TGTGCCAGCAGTTCCAGTGGACTCAACTATGGCTACACCTTC. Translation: CASSSSGLNYGYTF.